This T cell receptor beta chain emerged from a study of shared clonotypes between healthy human individuals. For this clone: Its specificity is unknown.

Findings and limits, study-wide: With few donors, the genetic and exposure-history diversity represented was limited. For naive CD4 cells, approximately 4.7% of clonotypes were shared across a few donors.

Generated by immunoSEQ multiplex PCR, the TCRdb table keeps only in-frame clones and is missing some. Among 1.5 million to 1.9 million clones listed, nearly 99% were seen once. Trimming stripped 2 bases from V and 8 bases from J, with 4 bases between. CDR1 and CDR2 from the germline V gene are SGHTA and FQGNSA. This CDR3 contains 11 residues. The specimen sequenced was naive CD4+ T cells sorted from blood. Subset specified: CD45RA+ positively selected. The receptor was derived from a man aged 25-45 years in good health. The chain couples TRBV7-2 to TRBJ2-1; D is uncertain. The CDR3 DNA reads as TGTGCCAGCAGCTTAAGTTATGAGCAGTTCTTC. Its translation: CASSLSYEQFF.